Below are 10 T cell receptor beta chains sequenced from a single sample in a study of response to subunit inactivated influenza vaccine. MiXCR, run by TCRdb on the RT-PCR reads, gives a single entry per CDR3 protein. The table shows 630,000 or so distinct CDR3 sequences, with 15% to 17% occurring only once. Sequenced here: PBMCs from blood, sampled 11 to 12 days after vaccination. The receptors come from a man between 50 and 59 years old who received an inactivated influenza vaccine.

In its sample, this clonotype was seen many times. The CDR3 loop reads CSSTRTSAAYNEQFF. CDR3 nucleotides: TGCAGCTCCACCCGCACTAGCGCCGCCTACAATGAGCAGTTCTTC. V usage is TRBV29-1 and J usage is TRBJ2-1, with 7 bases aligning to TRBD2. CDR3 length: 15 amino acids. The V segment lost 8 bases and the J segment 2 bases; nucleotides outside the gene matches: 12. The germline V gene has CDR1 SQVTM and CDR2 ANQGSEA.

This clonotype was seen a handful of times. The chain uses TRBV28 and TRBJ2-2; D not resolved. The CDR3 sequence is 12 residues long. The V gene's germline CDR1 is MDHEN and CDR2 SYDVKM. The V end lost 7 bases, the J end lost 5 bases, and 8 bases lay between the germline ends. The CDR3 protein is CASNEATGELFF. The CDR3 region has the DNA TGTGCCAGCAACGAAGCTACCGGGGAGCTGTTTTTT.

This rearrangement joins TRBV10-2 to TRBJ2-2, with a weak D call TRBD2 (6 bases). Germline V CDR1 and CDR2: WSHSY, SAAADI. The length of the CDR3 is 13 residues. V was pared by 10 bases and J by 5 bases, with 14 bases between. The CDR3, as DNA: TGCGCCACGCGGCCCGGGGGTACCGGGGAGCTGTTTTTT. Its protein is CATRPGGTGELFF.

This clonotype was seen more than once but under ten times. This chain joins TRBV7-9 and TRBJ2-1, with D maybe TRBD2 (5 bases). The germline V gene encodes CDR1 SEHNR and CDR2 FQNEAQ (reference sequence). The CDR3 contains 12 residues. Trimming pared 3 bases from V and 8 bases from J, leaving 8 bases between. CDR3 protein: CASSLTGYEQFF. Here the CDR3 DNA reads TGTGCCAGCAGCTTGACGGGGTATGAGCAGTTCTTC.

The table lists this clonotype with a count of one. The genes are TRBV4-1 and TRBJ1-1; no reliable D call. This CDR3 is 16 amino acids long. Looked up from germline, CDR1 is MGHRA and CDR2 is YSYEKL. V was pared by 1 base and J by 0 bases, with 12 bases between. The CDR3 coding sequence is TGCGCCAGCAGCCAAGTTGGTCAGAAAATGAACACTGAAGCTTTCTTT. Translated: CASSQVGQKMNTEAFF.

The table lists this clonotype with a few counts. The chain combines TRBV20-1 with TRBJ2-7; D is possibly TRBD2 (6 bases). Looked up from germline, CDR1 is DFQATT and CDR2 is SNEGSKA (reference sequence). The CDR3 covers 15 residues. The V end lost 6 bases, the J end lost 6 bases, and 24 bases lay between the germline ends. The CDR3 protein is CSAAPAGLFLGEQYF. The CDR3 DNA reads TGCAGTGCCGCCCCCGCGGGGCTATTTTTGGGCGAGCAGTACTTC.

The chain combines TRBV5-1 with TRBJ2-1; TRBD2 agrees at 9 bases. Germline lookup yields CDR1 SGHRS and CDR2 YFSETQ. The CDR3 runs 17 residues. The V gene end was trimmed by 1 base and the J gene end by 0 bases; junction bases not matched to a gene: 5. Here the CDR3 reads CASSLLREGSSYNEQFF. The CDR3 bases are TGCGCCAGCAGCTTGTTGCGGGAGGGGAGCTCCTACAATGAGCAGTTCTTC.

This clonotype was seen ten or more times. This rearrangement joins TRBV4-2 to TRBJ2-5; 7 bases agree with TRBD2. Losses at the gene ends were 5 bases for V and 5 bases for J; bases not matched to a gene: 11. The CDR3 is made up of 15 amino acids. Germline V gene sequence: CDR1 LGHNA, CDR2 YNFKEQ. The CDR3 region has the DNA TGTGCCAGCAGCAGTGCGAGCGGGGTCGCGGAGACCCAGTACTTC. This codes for CASSSASGVAETQYF.

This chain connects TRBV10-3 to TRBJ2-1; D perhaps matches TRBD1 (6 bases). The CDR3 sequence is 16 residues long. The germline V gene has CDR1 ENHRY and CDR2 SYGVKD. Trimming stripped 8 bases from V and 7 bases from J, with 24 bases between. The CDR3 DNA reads TGTGCCATCGCTTCGGCTCAGGGGATCTTTGGGAATGAGCAGTTCTTC. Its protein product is CAIASAQGIFGNEQFF.

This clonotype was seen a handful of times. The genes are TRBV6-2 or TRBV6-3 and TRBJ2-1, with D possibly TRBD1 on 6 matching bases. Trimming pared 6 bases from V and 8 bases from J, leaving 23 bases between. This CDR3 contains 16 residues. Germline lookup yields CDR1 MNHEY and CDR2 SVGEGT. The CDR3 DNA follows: TGTGCCAGCAGCCCACCGTTGGGACAAGGGAGCGATGAGCAGTTCTTC. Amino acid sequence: CASSPPLGQGSDEQFF.